The 11 T cell receptor beta chains reported below all come from one sample, sequenced in a study of blood T cell repertoires in COVID-19. Method: immunoSEQ multiplex PCR; TCRdb's copy keeps in-frame clones and lacks some. Of over 150,000 clones listed, around 84% were seen once; the top ten hold about 7%. Specimen: peripheral blood. All receptors come from a man aged 50 or older with active or convalescent COVID-19.

The gene calls are TRBV7-9 and TRBJ1-1, with D maybe TRBD1 (6 bases). Trimming removed 2 bases at V and 3 bases at J, with 16 bases between. The CDR3 has 16 residues. Looked up from germline, CDR1 is SEHNR and CDR2 is FQNEAQ (reference sequence). CDR3 in DNA: TGTGCCAGCAGCTTACCCGGCGCGGGGGCGCACACTGAAGCTTTCTTT. As protein: CASSLPGAGAHTEAFF.

This chain uses TRBV15 with TRBJ2-1, with a tentative D call TRBD2 (5 bases). Germline CDR1 is LNHNV and CDR2 is YYDKDF (reference sequence). The CDR3 sequence is 16 residues long. V dropped 4 bases and J dropped 4 bases, with 17 bases sitting between them. The CDR3 sequence: CATSKEEASGYNEQFF. CDR3 bases: TGTGCCACCAGCAAAGAGGAGGCCTCGGGGTACAATGAGCAGTTCTTC. Variable domain in full (rest from reference TRBV15 and TRBJ2-1): DAMVIQNPRYQVTQFGKPVTLSCSQTLNHNVMYWYQQKSSQAPKLLFHYYDKDFNNEADTPDNFQSRRPNTSFCFLDIRSPGLGDTAMYLCATSKEEASGYNEQFFGPGTRLTVL.

V and J are TRBV4-3 and TRBJ1-2, with a possible D match to TRBD1 (6 bases). CDR1 and CDR2 from the germline V gene are LGHNA and YSLEER. Trimming shortened V by 1 base and J by 2 bases, and 14 bases separated the two germline ends. This CDR3 is built from 16 residues. CDR3 DNA sequence: TGCGCCAGCAGCCAAGGACATTACAGGGAGAACTATGGCTACACCTTC. It yields the protein CASSQGHYRENYGYTF.

The rearrangement joins TRBV2 to TRBJ1-6; TRBD1 matches at 10 bases. CDR1 is SNHLY and CDR2 is FYNNEI in the germline V gene. The CDR3 totals 16 residues. The V gene end was trimmed by 1 base and the J gene end by 9 bases; junction bases not matched to a gene: 6. CDR3 coding DNA: TGTGCCAGCAGTGAAGTTGGAAGGACAGGGGGTTCACCCCTCCACTTT. As protein: CASSEVGRTGGSPLHF. The full variable domain, completed using reference TRBV2 and TRBJ1-6, is EPEVTQTPSHQVTQMGQEVILRCVPISNHLYFYWYRQILGQKVEFLVSFYNNEISEKSEIFDDQFSVERPDGSNFTLKIRSTKLEDSAMYFCASSEVGRTGGSPLHFGNGTRLTVT.

The chain recombines TRBV5-6 with TRBJ1-5; the match to TRBD1 covers 11 bases. This CDR3 is 15 amino acids long. The V gene's germline CDR1 is SGHDT and CDR2 YYEEEE. Germline trimming cut 4 bases from V and 6 bases from J; bases unmatched to any gene: 6. The CDR3 DNA sequence: TGTGCCAGCAGCAAGGGACAGGGGGTTATTCAGCCCCAGCATTTT. Its translation: CASSKGQGVIQPQHF.

V gene TRBV18 combines with J gene TRBJ2-6, with 8 bases matching TRBD1. Germline loops: CDR1 KGHSH, CDR2 LQKENI. With V trimmed by 4 bases and J by 2 bases, 4 bases remained unmatched. The CDR3 has 16 amino acids. The CDR3 region is CASSQLTGAGANVLTF. CDR3 nucleotide sequence: TGTGCCAGCTCACAACTGACAGGGGCTGGGGCCAACGTCCTGACTTTC.

A word on this clone: Germline and junction disagree at one end, which may indicate a read error. The J gene is TRBJ2-6, the V gene TRBV9, with D maybe TRBD2 (5 bases). This CDR3 is 15 amino acids long. CDR1 is SGDLS and CDR2 is YYNGEE in the germline V gene. This CDR3 reads CASNVGGSGANVLTF. CDR3 sequence (DNA): TGTGCCAGCAACGTAGGAGGCTCTGGGGCCAACGTCCTGACTTTC.

The chain is built from TRBV20-1 and TRBJ2-1; D is unresolved. Trimming stripped 6 bases from V and 4 bases from J, with 4 bases between. CDR3 length: 10 amino acids. Germline V CDR1 and CDR2: DFQATT, SNEGSKA (reference sequence). CDR3 DNA sequence: TGCAGTGCCCAGTACAATGAGCAGTTCTTC. It is translated as CSAQYNEQFF.

The chain uses TRBV9 and TRBJ1-2; no clear D. This CDR3 spans 14 amino acids. CDR1 and CDR2 from the germline V gene are SGDLS and YYNGEE. V was cut by 3 bases and J by 8 bases, with 17 bases left in between. The CDR3 sequence is CASSGLRAGKGYTF. In DNA, the CDR3 is TGTGCCAGCAGCGGACTGAGGGCTGGGAAGGGCTACACCTTC. The entire variable domain, with the rest obtained from reference TRBV9 and TRBJ1-2, is as follows: DSGVTQTPKHLITATGQRVTLRCSPRSGDLSVYWYQQSLDQGLQFLIQYYNGEERAKGNILERFSAQQFPDLHSELNLSSLELGDSALYFCASSGLRAGKGYTFGSGTRLTVV.

CDR3 nucleotides: TGTGCCGCTCAGGGGTCGCCTAACTATGGCTACACCTTC. Translating gives CAAQGSPNYGYTF. V is TRBV28 and J is TRBJ1-2; perhaps TRBD1 as D (6 bases). The germline V and J ends were trimmed by 11 bases and 0 bases, with 13 bases remaining between them. Germline V gene data show CDR1 as MDHEN and CDR2 as SYDVKM. The CDR3 has 13 residues.

The chain combines TRBV2 with TRBJ2-3; D unclear. This CDR3 has 13 residues. Germline V gives CDR1 SNHLY, CDR2 FYNNEI. Trimming took off 6 bases at V and 1 base at J, with 8 bases between the two ends. The DNA of the CDR3 is TGTGCCAGCAGACCGAGCCGCACAGATACGCAGTATTTT. Protein product: CASRPSRTDTQYF.